The clone carrying this T cell receptor (beta chain) was observed at least ten times. Its antigen is as yet unknown. RNA transcripts gave rise to amplified TCR beta CDR3 regions. The TCR CDR3 first-round RT-PCR relied on the HTBI primer set. TCRdb reprocessed the multiplex PCR reads via MiXCR and lists one record per CDR3 protein. The sample carries approximately 270,000 distinct CDR3 sequences, roughly 14% recorded once. Trimming took 5 bases from V and 1 from J; bases not matched to a gene: 8. From germline, CDR1 is DFQATT and CDR2 SNEGSKA (reference sequence). There are 14 residues in the CDR3. The entry originates in a study of T cells in Graves' hyperthyroidism and ophthalmopathy. Whole-study results and caveats: By a 13 V-J model, ophthalmopathy was set apart from stable hyperthyroidism. Most thyroid clonotypes expanded above 0.001 were also detected in blood.

The chain links TRBV20-1 to TRBJ2-7, with TRBD1 matching over 7 bases. This clonotype originated in a woman aged 40 to 55 with Graves' hyperthyroidism that later progressed to Graves' ophthalmopathy. Input material: blood. In DNA form, the CDR3 reads TGCAGTGCTGGTAACAGGGGTAGGTCCTACGAGCAGTACTTC. It codes for CSAGNRGRSYEQYF.